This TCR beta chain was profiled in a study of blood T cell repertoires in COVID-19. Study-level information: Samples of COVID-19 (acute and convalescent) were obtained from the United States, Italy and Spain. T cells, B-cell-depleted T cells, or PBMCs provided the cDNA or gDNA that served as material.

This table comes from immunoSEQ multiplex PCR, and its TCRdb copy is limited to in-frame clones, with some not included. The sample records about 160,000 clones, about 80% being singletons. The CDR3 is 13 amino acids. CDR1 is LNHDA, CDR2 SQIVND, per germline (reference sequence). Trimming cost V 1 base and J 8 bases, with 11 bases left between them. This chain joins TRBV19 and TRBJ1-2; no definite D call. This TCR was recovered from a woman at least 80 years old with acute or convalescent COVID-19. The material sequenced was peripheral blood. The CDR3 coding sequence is TGTGCCAGTAGTATAGGATCAGGAAAAGGCTACACCTTC. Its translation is CASSIGSGKGYTF. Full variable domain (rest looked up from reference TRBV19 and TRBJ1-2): DGGITQSPKYLFRKEGQNVTLSCEQNLNHDAMYWYRQDPGQGLRLIYYSQIVNDFQKGDIAEGYSVSREKKESFPLTVTSAQKNPTAFYLCASSIGSGKGYTFGSGTRLTVV.